This TCR beta chain derives from a study of T cell changes during pregnancy in multiple sclerosis. Libraries were prepared by immunoSEQ multiplex PCR; TCRdb keeps only in-frame clonotypes and omits some of them. Of under 85,000 clones in the sample, 90% to 95% were seen once. The CDR3 is 17 amino acids. The germline gives CDR1 SGHDT, CDR2 YYEEEE. With V trimmed by 0 bases and J by 1 base, 7 bases remained unmatched. The receptor was isolated from a female donor in good health, enrolled as a control in a pregnancy study. This chain uses TRBV5-6 with TRBJ2-3; the match to TRBD2 covers 8 bases. The specimen comprised peripheral blood, sampled in the third trimester of pregnancy. The CDR3 loop is CASSLALLGGGTDTQYF. CDR3 nucleotide sequence: TGTGCCAGCAGCTTGGCTCTTCTCGGGGGGGGCACAGATACGCAGTATTTT.